This T cell receptor beta chain was documented in a study of OX40 agonist ivuxolimab in advanced cancers. Study-level findings and limits: Doses of 0.1 to 3.0 mg/kg were accompanied by clonal expansion of CD4+ and CD8+ blood T cells by week 6. Nonresponders, in some cases, also had low normalized T-cell clonal expansion.

V shed 0 bases and J shed 3 bases, with 7 bases lying between them. The CDR3 is 13 amino acids. Germline V lookup: CDR1 SGHRS, CDR2 YFSETQ. Points on this clone: Its antigen remains unknown.

Clones were read by immunoSEQ multiplex PCR, and TCRdb kept only the in-frame ones, dropping some. The table has 76,000 or so clones, approximately 86% seen once; the top ten hold roughly 0.77%. The source was CD4+ or CD8+ T cells sorted from blood, collected in a trial of the OX40 agonist ivuxolimab. The V call is TRBV5-1, the J call TRBJ2-7, with D perhaps TRBD2 (5 bases). This receptor was taken from an adult with an advanced solid tumor such as melanoma, head and neck, liver or kidney cancer. The CDR3 loop reads CASSLDGDYEQYF. DNA for the CDR3: TGCGCCAGCAGCTTGGACGGGGACTACGAGCAGTACTTC.